A single sample gave rise to the 13 T cell receptor beta chains below, sequenced in a study of Ad26.COV2.S vaccination and SARS-CoV-2 variants. Repertoires were generated with immunoSEQ multiplex PCR, while TCRdb's copy carries only in-frame clones and drops some. The table shows about 680,000 clones, with roughly nine tenths occurring only once. Described treatment: around 19 received Ad26.COV2.S at low or high dose, single or two shots; about 5 received placebo; per-sample allocation not given. On day 63 after the first injection, vaccine and placebo recipients gave samples. The source material was peripheral blood, sampled in a trial of Ad26.COV2.S vaccine versus placebo. The receptor set was obtained from a person between 18 and 65 years old who received the Ad26.COV2.S COVID-19 vaccine or a placebo.

The chain couples TRBV18 to TRBJ2-3; 9 bases fit TRBD1. Germline V gives CDR1 KGHSH, CDR2 LQKENI. The CDR3 consists of 13 residues. J gave up 6 bases and V 6 bases, and 4 bases lay outside the gene matches. CDR3 sequence: CASSRDRADTQYF. CDR3 coding DNA: TGTGCCAGCTCGCGGGACAGGGCGGATACGCAGTATTTT.

The chain joins TRBV27 to TRBJ2-7; TRBD1 might be the D (5 bases). CDR3 length: 14 amino acids. The germline V and J ends were trimmed by 1 base and 2 bases, with 9 bases remaining between them. CDR1 MNHEY and CDR2 SMNVEV come from the germline V gene (reference sequence). This CDR3 is CASSLLGHPYEQYF. The CDR3 nucleotides read TGTGCCAGCAGTTTATTGGGGCATCCCTACGAGCAGTACTTC.

As for this clone: Other DNA sequences in this sample translate to the same CDR3. The chain has TRBV18 and TRBJ2-5; D unresolved. Trimming cost V 3 bases and J 1 base, with 6 bases left between them. The CDR3 length is 13 residues. CDR1 is KGHSH and CDR2 is LQKENI in the germline V gene. CDR3 in amino acids: CASSPDLQETQYF. In DNA, the CDR3 is TGTGCCAGCTCACCGGACCTCCAAGAGACCCAGTACTTC.

Concerning this clone: Other DNA sequences in the sample encode the same CDR3. V gene TRBV7-3 combines with J gene TRBJ2-2, with TRBD1 matching over 8 bases. This CDR3 comprises 16 residues. The V gene's germline CDR1 is SGHTA and CDR2 FQGTGA. The V gene end was trimmed by 1 base and the J gene end by 2 bases; junction bases not matched to a gene: 3. DNA for the CDR3: TGTGCCAGCAGCTTAAACGGACAGGGAAACACCGGGGAGCTGTTTTTT. Translating it yields CASSLNGQGNTGELFF.

This clone was counted only a few times. In DNA, the CDR3 is TGTGCCAGCAGTTTAGGTGGGACATCGGGAAACACCATATATTTT. Translated: CASSLGGTSGNTIYF. The chain combines TRBV27 with TRBJ1-3; TRBD1 might be the D (6 bases). Trimming took off 2 bases at V and 4 bases at J, with 12 bases between the two ends. This CDR3 is 15 amino acids long. Germline loops: CDR1 MNHEY, CDR2 SMNVEV (reference sequence).

The V call is TRBV30, the J call TRBJ2-1, with D unclear. Germline CDR1 GTSNPN, CDR2 SVGIG (reference sequence). V was clipped by 3 bases and J by 8 bases, with 14 bases between them. The CDR3 covers 13 residues. The CDR3 loop reads CAWRRISIDEQFF. The CDR3 nucleotides are TGTGCCTGGAGGAGGATCTCAATCGATGAGCAGTTCTTC.

The table lists this clone with a few counts. This chain uses TRBV27 with TRBJ2-1; D unresolved. The length of the CDR3 is 13 residues. Germline assignment: CDR1 MNHEY and CDR2 SMNVEV (reference sequence). The germline V and J ends were trimmed by 5 bases and 7 bases, with 12 bases remaining between them. The CDR3, as DNA: TGTGCCAGCAGTCCGACGGTCGCTAATGAGCAGTTCTTC. Amino acids: CASSPTVANEQFF.

The genes are TRBV10-2 and TRBJ1-6; D is undetermined. CDR1 is WSHSY and CDR2 is SAAADI in the germline V gene. Trimming cost V 8 bases and J 8 bases, with 10 bases left between them. The CDR3 has 12 amino acids. In DNA form, the CDR3 reads TGCGCCAGCCGGGAAGACTATTCACCCCTCCACTTT. This encodes CASREDYSPLHF.

The chain links TRBV9 to TRBJ2-5; 11 positions match TRBD2. This CDR3 region has 17 residues. CDR1 and CDR2 from the germline V gene are SGDLS and YYNGEE. Trimming removed 9 bases from V and 5 bases from J; junction bases left unmatched: 18. The CDR3 region is CATSAGLAGGRRETQYF. The DNA for the CDR3 is TGTGCCACCTCGGCGGGGCTAGCGGGAGGAAGGCGTGAGACCCAGTACTTC. The full variable domain, rest sourced from reference TRBV9 and TRBJ2-5, is DSGVTQTPKHLITATGQRVTLRCSPRSGDLSVYWYQQSLDQGLQFLIQYYNGEERAKGNILERFSAQQFPDLHSELNLSSLELGDSALYFCATSAGLAGGRRETQYFGPGTRLLVL.

This clone has only a few counts. The CDR3 DNA sequence: TGTGCCAGCAGCCAAGCTTATACCGGGGAGCTGTTTTTT. Protein: CASSQAYTGELFF. The gene calls are TRBV3-1 (or the pseudogene TRBV3-2) and TRBJ2-2; D is uncertain. Germline V gene lookup returns CDR1 LGHDT and CDR2 YNNKEL (reference sequence). Trimming took off 1 base at V and 5 bases at J, with 5 bases between the two ends. The CDR3 has 13 residues.

Here the CDR3 reads CASRQRTSNNEQFF. The DNA for the CDR3 is TGTGCCAGCAGGCAAAGGACTAGCAACAATGAGCAGTTCTTC. J is TRBJ2-1 and V is TRBV6-5, with 8 bases that match TRBD2. The V and J ends lost 6 bases and 5 bases, in that order; junction bases with no gene match: 6. Germline CDR1 MNHEY, CDR2 SVGAGI. This CDR3 contains 14 residues.

The rearrangement links TRBV6-5 to TRBJ2-5; D remains unclear. Germline lookup yields CDR1 MNHEY and CDR2 SVGAGI. There are 14 residues in the CDR3. V lost 4 bases, J lost 1 base, and 10 bases lay in between. This chain's CDR3 is CASSSVGPQETQYF. The CDR3 bases are TGTGCCAGCAGTTCTGTAGGACCCCAAGAGACCCAGTACTTC.

The V and J genes are TRBV2 and TRBJ2-1, with TRBD1 matching over 8 bases. V shed 8 bases and J 4 bases; nucleotides not matched to a gene: 10. CDR3 size: 15 residues. Germline V gene sequence: CDR1 SNHLY, CDR2 FYNNEI. CDR3 sequence (DNA): TGTGCCAGCCGGGGGTCACAGGGGGTTTACAATGAGCAGTTCTTC. It translates to CASRGSQGVYNEQFF.